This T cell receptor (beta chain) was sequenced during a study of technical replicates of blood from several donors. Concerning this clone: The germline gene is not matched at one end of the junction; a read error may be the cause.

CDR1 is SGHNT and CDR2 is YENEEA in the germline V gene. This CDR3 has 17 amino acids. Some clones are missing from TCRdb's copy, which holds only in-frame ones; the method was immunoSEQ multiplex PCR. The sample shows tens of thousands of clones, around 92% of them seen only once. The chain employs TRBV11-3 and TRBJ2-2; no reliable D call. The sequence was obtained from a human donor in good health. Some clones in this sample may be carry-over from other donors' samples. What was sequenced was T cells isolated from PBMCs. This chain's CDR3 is CASSLEFGLGNTGELFF. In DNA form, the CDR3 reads TGTGCCAGCAGCCTAGAGTTCGGGTTGGGGAACACCGGGGAGCTGTTTTTT. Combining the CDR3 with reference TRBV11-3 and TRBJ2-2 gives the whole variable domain EAGVVQSPRYKIIEKKQPVAFWCNPISGHNTLYWYLQNLGQGPELLIRYENEEAVDDSQLPKDRFSAERLKGVDSTLKIQPAELGDSAVYLCASSLEFGLGNTGELFFGEGSRLTVL.